A selection of T cell receptor beta chains follows, all from one sample in a study of T-cell memory formation after mild COVID-19. Each CDR3 protein is one row after TCRdb ran MiXCR on the 5' RACE reads. The sample gives roughly 300,000 distinct CDR3 sequences, 8% to 9% of which show up once; roughly 22% is in the top ten. The sample consisted of PBMCs or a T cell subset sorted from them (not recorded which). The receptor source for this set is a man younger than 35 who had mild COVID-19 (a few samples of this study predate the infection). Cell type and time point are not known. The CDR3 runs from the conserved cysteine through the conserved F or W.

j_call | v_call | cdr3_aa
TRBJ2-1 | TRBV7-3 | CASSLAGVNNEQFF
TRBJ1-1 | TRBV18 | CASSPERGWEAEAFF
TRBJ2-3 | TRBV21-1 | CARTGRGPGDTQYF
TRBJ1-2 | TRBV20-1 | CSASATGTGYGYTF
TRBJ1-2 | TRBV6-5 | CASIQPGTGGDGYTF
TRBJ1-1 | TRBV30 | CAWSALTEAFF
TRBJ1-1 | TRBV13 | CASSLNVGAGTEAFF
TRBJ2-1 | TRBV7-6 | CASSLDPGGLSEQFF
TRBJ1-1 | TRBV28 | CASSDRGIGGTEAFF
TRBJ2-3 | TRBV5-1 | CASSLAQGASDTQYF
TRBJ1-2 | TRBV10-3 | CAISESGKNRDRGHYGYTF
TRBJ1-4 | TRBV11-2 | CASSDTNNEKLFF
TRBJ2-5 | TRBV25-1 | CASSEFSRGKETQYF
TRBJ1-2 | TRBV15 | CATSKRTAPSDGYTF
TRBJ2-7 | TRBV2 | CASSEGWDETYEQYF
TRBJ2-1 | TRBV5-1 | CASSDGPYNEQFF
TRBJ1-1 | TRBV18 | CASSPLGDGLNTEAFF
TRBJ2-3 | TRBV6-6 | CASSTGTSPDTQYF
TRBJ1-1 | TRBV4-3 | CASSQDGFGDTEAFF
TRBJ2-5 | TRBV6-6 | CASSYSIWLETQYF
TRBJ2-5 | TRBV7-9 | CASSFGGTPRVGTQYF
TRBJ2-5 | TRBV7-2 | CASSLAGGPMETQYF
TRBJ2-2 | TRBV5-4 | CASSWNTGELFF
TRBJ1-2 | TRBV20-1 | CSGQGTDPYGYTF
TRBJ2-7 | TRBV7-3 | CASSLTPASYEQYF
TRBJ1-5 | TRBV5-1 | CASSLDSRDQPQHF
TRBJ2-1 | TRBV7-8 | CASSLALAGVIRVPLF
TRBJ2-2 | TRBV20-1 | CSATPSVGTGELFF
TRBJ1-4 | TRBV7-2 | CASSRRPKEGEKLFF
TRBJ2-3 | TRBV6-5 | CASSYSKARTSGTDTQYF
TRBJ1-3 | TRBV4-1 | CASSKEGNTIYF
TRBJ1-2 | TRBV7-3 | CASSLGTGAYGYTF
TRBJ2-5 | TRBV29-1 | CSVETGAETQYF
TRBJ2-7 | TRBV10-2 | CASSDRERSYEQYF
TRBJ2-2 | TRBV7-3 | CASSLDRGLAGVNTGELFF
TRBJ2-3 | TRBV7-3 | CASSSLETQGAAQYF
TRBJ2-3 | TRBV24-1 | CATSPRGDTQYF
TRBJ2-3 | TRBV3-2 | CASPGRGTDTQYF
TRBJ2-3 | TRBV24-1 | CATSDVQGTDTQYF
TRBJ2-5 | TRBV7-2 | CASSLVARAQETQYF
TRBJ1-6 | TRBV6-5 | CASSSDRGLPLHF
TRBJ1-2 | TRBV20-1 | CSASRESNYGYTF
TRBJ1-6 | TRBV4-1 | CASSHPRGNSPLHF
TRBJ2-3 | TRBV6-1 | CASISGGAGDTQYF
TRBJ2-3 | TRBV5-1 | CASRNGTNPTDTQYF
TRBJ2-1 | TRBV20-1 | CSARGVLGNEQFF
TRBJ2-7 | TRBV6-2/TRBV6-3 | CASSYSWDYEQYF